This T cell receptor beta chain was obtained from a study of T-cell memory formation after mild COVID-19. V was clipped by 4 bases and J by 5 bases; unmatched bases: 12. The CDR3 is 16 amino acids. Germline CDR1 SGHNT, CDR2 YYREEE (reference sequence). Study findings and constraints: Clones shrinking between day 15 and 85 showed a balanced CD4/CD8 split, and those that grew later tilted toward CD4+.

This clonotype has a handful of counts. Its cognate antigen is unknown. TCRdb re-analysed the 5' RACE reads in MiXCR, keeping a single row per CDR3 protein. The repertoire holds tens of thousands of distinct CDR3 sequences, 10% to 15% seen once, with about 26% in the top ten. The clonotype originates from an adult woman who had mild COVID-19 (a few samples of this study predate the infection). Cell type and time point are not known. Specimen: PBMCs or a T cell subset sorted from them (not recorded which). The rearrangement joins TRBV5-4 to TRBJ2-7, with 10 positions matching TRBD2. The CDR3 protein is CASSPGVGLAPNEQYF. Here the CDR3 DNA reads TGTGCCAGCAGCCCGGGCGTGGGACTAGCGCCCAACGAGCAGTACTTC.